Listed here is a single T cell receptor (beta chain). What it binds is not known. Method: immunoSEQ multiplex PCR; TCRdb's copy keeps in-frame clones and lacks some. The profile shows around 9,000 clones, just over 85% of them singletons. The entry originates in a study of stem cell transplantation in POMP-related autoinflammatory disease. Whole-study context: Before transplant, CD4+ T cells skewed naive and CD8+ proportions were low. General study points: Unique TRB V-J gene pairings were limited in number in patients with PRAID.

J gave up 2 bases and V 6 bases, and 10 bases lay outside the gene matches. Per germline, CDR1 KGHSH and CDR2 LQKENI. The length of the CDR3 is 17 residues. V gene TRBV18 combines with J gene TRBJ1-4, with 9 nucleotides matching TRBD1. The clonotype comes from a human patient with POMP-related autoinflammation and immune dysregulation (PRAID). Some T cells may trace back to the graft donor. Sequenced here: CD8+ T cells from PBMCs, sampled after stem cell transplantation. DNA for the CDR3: TGTGCCAGCTCTCCAAGGACAGGGGAGTCGACTAATGAAAAACTGTTTTTT. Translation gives CASSPRTGESTNEKLFF.